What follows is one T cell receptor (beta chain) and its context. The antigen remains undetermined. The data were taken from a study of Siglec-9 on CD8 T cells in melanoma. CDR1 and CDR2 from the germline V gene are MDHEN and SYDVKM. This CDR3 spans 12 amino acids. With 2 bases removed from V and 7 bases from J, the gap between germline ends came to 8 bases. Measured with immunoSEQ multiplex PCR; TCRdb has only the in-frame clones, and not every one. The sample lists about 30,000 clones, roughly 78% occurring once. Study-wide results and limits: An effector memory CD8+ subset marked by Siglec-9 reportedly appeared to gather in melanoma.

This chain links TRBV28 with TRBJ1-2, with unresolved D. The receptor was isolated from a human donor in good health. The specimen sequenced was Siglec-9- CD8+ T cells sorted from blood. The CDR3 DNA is TGTGCCAGCAGTTTAGTAGGGCTTGGCTACACCTTC. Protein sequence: CASSLVGLGYTF.